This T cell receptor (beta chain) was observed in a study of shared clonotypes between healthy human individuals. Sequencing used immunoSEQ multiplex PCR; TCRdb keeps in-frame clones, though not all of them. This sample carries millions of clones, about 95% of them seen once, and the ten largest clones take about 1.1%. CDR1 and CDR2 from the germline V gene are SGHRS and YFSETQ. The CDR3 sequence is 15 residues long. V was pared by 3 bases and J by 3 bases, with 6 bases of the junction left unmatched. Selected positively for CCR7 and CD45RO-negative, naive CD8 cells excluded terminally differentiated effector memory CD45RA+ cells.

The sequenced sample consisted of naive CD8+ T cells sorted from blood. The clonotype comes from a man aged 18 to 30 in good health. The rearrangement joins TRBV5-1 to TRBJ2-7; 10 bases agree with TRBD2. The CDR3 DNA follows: TGCGCCAGCAGCTCTAGCGGGGGCCCCTACTACGAGCAGTACTTC. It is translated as CASSSSGGPYYEQYF. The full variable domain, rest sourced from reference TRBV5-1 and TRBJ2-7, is KAGVTQTPRYLIKTRGQQVTLSCSPISGHRSVSWYQQTPGQGLQFLFEYFSETQRNKGNFPGRFSGRQFSNSRSEMNVSTLELGDSALYLCASSSSGGPYYEQYFGPGTRLTVT.